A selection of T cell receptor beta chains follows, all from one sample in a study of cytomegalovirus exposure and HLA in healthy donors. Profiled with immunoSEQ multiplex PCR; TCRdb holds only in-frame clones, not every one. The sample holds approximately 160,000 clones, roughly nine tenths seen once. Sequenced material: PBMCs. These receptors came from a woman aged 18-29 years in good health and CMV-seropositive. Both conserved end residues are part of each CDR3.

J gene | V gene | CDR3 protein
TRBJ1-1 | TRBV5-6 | CASSWLTGNTEAFF
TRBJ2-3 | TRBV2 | CASSYPGTRATDTQYF
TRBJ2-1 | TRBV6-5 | CASSSPRNEQFF
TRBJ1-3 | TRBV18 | CASSPVVAGNTIYF
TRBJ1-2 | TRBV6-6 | CATGGDYGYTF
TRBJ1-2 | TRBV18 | CASSPVPGQGWVGYTF
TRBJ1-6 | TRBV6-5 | CASREQGLGSPLHF
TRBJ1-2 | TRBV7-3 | CASSLDSTGNYGYTF
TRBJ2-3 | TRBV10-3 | CAIRGILTTDTQYF
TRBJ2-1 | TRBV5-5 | CASTLGSSYNEQFF
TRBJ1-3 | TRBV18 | CASSPRDRASGNTIYF
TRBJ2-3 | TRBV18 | CASSPDRASDTQYF
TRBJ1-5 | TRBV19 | CASSILGRGDQPQHF
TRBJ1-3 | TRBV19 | CASTYQNRQGRNTIYF
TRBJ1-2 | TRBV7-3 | CASSNSGTGRNGYTF
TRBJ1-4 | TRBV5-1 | CASSLEQGAKKLFF
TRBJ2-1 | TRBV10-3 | CAISKSEGGTSYNEQFF
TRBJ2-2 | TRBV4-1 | CASSPQTGMVAGELFF
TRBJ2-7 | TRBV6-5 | CASSYRGGSYEQYF
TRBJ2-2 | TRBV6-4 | CATYRQGPNTGELFF
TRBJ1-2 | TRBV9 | CASSAQGYGYTF
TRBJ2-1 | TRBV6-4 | CASSDSGTSGYNEQFF
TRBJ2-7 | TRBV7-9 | CASSSGAAGSYEQYF
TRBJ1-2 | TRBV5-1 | CASSLRQADYGYTF
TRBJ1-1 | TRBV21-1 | CASNHFSGTEAFF
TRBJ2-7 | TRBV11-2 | CASSLRGHVAEQYF
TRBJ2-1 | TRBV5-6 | CASSPGGYNEQFF
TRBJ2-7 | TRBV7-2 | CASSLRTSGSSYEQYF
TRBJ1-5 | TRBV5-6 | CASSDGTGRNQPQHF
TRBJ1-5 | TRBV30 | CAWSVGRQPQHF
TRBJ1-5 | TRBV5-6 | CASSLAIRGNQPQHF
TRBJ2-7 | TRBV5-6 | CASSSLRLAGYTYEQYF
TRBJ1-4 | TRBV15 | CATSRGTTGLAEKLFF
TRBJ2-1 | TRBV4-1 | CASSQEWRDYNEQFF
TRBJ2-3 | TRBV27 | CASSLLGFGLAGERTDTQYF
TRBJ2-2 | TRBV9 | CASSVDGVTGELFF
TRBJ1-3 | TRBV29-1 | CSARFSGNTIYF
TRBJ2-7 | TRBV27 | CASRVTPGESYEQYF
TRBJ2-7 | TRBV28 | CATRRQGRNEQYF
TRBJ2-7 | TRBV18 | CASSPPSGAYEQYF
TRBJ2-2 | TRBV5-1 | CASSLRKQGAANTGELFF
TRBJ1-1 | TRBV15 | CATSRVGQGSFF
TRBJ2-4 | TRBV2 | CASRADRAEAKNIQYF
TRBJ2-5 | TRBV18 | CASSPQTGTEETQYF
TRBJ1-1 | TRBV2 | CASRVVLGTEAFF
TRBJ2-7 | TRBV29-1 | CSSRLAEGYEQYF
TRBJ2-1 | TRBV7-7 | CASSLRATSGGAYNEQFF
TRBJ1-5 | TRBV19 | CASSSEGGQGNQPQHF
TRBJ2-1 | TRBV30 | CAWSVFFGTCHVVEQFF
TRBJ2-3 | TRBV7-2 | CASSPGGGGPGDTQYF
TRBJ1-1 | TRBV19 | CASSTGGAGNTEAFF